This T cell receptor (beta chain) was obtained from a study of post-analysis software for immune sequencing data. In regard to this clonotype: Its target is not known.

The CDR3 runs 13 residues. The germline V gene encodes CDR1 DFQATT and CDR2 SNEGSKA (reference sequence). Trimming stripped 3 bases from V and 4 bases from J, with 11 bases between. Overall study findings and caveats: In patients, TRBV5-6, TRBV5-1 and TRBV20-1 belonged to several TRBV segments found more frequently than in controls. Controls had significantly higher normalized Chao1 diversity than multiple sclerosis patients.

Every TCR beta cDNA library bore unique molecular identifiers. T cells numbering roughly 1 to 10 million yielded cDNA molecules that totaled roughly 500,000. TCRdb redid the calling of the PCR reads with MiXCR, one entry per CDR3 protein. The table records roughly 400,000 distinct CDR3 sequences, 30% to 40% of them present only once. The clonotype was recovered from a girl aged 2 to 10 with multiple sclerosis. The sequencing input was blood. The rearrangement links TRBV20-1 to TRBJ2-3; D not certain. CDR3 residues: CSASSGIADTQYF. CDR3 nucleotides: TGCAGTGCTAGTTCCGGAATTGCAGATACGCAGTATTTT.